This TCR beta chain was observed in a study of cytomegalovirus exposure and HLA in healthy donors. This clone was counted a few times. Its specificity is unknown. The germline gives CDR1 SGHAT, CDR2 FQNNGV. With V trimmed by 1 base and J by 1 base, 6 bases remained unmatched. There are 17 residues in the CDR3. Findings of the study overall: In vitro confirmation showed a few CMV-associated chains to be CMV antigen specific. For presence/absence analyses, sequencing depth was assumed to be roughly uniform across donors. No immune exposure information besides CMV serostatus was available. Sequencing likely caused a cluster of highly shared sequence variants.

Both 60 Vbeta primers and 13 Jbeta primers went into the PCR. Only in-frame clones appear in the TCRdb table, and some are missing; sequencing was by immunoSEQ multiplex PCR. Found here are around 120,000 clones, approximately 9.4% of them singletons; the top ten hold approximately 3%. V usage is TRBV11-2 and J usage is TRBJ2-7; 11 nucleotides line up with TRBD1. This clonotype originated in a man aged 30 to 45 in good health and CMV-seronegative. The material sequenced was PBMCs. The CDR3 loop reads CASSLGLRDRGSYEQYF. CDR3 nucleotide sequence: TGTGCCAGCAGCTTAGGCCTCCGGGACAGGGGGTCCTACGAGCAGTACTTC.